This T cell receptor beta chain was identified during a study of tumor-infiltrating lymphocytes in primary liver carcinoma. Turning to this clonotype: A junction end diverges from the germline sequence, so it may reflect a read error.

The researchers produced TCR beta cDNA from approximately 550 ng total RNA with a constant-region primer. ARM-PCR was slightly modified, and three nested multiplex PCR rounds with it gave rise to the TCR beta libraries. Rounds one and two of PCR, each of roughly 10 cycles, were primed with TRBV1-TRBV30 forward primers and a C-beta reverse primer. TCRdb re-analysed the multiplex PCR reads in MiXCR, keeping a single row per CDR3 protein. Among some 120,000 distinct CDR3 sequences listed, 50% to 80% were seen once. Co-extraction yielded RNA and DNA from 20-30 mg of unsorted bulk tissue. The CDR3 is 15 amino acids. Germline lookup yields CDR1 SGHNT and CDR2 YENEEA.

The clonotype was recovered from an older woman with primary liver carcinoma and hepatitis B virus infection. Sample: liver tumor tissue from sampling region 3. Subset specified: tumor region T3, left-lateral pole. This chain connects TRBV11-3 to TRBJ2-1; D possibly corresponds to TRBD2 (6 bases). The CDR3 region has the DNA TGTGCCTGCAGCACTCTAGGAGGGCTGGGAAATGAGCAGTTCTTC. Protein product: CACSTLGGLGNEQFF.